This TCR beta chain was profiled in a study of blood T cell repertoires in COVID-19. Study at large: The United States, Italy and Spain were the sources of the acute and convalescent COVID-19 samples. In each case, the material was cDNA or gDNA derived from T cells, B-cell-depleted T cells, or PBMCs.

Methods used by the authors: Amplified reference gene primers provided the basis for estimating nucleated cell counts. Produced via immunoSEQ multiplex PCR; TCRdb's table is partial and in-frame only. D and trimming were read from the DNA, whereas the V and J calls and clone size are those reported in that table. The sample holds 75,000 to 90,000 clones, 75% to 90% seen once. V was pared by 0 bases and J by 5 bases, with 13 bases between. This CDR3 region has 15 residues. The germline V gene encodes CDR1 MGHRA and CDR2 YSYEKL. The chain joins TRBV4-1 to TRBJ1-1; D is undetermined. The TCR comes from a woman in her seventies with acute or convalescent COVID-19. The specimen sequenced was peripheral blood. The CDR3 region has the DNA TGCGCCAGCAGCCAAGAGTTTCCCGGAGGGACTGAAGCTTTCTTT. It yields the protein CASSQEFPGGTEAFF.